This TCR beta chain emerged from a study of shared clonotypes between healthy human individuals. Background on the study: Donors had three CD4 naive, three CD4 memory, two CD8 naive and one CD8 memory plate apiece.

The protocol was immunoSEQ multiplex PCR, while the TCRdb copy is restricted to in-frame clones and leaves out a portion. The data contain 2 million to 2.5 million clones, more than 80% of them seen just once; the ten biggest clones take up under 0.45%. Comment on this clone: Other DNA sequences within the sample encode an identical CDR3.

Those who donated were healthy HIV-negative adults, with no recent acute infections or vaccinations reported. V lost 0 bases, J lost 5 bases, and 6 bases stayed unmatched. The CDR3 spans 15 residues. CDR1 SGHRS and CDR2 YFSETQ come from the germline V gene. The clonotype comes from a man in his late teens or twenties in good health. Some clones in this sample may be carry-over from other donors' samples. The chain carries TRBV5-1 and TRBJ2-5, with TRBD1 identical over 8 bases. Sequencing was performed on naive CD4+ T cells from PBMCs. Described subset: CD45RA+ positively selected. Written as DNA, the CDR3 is TGCGCCAGCAGCTTGGGGCCAGGGGGCCGGGAGACCCAGTACTTC. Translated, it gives CASSLGPGGRETQYF.